The clone carrying this T cell receptor (beta chain) was seen a few times. Its matching antigen is unknown. Germline V CDR1 and CDR2: SGHRS, YFSETQ. The CDR3 consists of 16 residues. The V gene lost 4 bases and the J gene lost 0 bases, with 13 bases spanning the gap. This sample is part of a study of T cells in Graves' hyperthyroidism and ophthalmopathy. Study results and limitations: Stable hyperthyroidism was separated from ophthalmopathy by a model based on 13 V-J features.

Using RNA transcripts as the source, TCR beta CDR3 regions were amplified. With the HTBI primer set, the TCR CDR3 went through a first round of RT-PCR. TCRdb fed the multiplex PCR reads into MiXCR, producing one record per CDR3 protein. The sample has hundreds of thousands of distinct CDR3 sequences; roughly 14% are singletons. Input material: blood. The chain is built from TRBV5-1 and TRBJ2-2, with D tentatively TRBD2 (6 bases). This TCR came from a woman between 40 and 50 years old with Graves' ophthalmopathy. CDR3 DNA: TGCGCCAGCAGCGAAAGAAGACTAGCGAACACCGGGGAGCTGTTTTTT. Translated: CASSERRLANTGELFF.